The 14 T cell receptor beta chains listed next were all sequenced from one sample in a study of regulatory T cells in long-lasting Graves disease (dated by TCRdb to the early 2020s). The time point label here, explained by the study, means: newly diagnosed GD, antithyroid drugs for less than 3 months. For both TCR sequencing and RNA sequencing, RNA was extracted from PBMCs using TRIzol. Library preparation employed multiplex PCR. The listed sequencing device is Illumina HiSeq 4000. TCR beta libraries were built with iRepertoire HTBI primers and Arm-PCR amplification of CDR3 regions. TCRdb reprocessed the public reads (quality trimming at Q25 with fastp, clone calling with MiXCR) and kept in-frame beta chains. A single entry per CDR3 protein holds the most common genes and DNA from its merged rows. The sample table lists about 520,000 distinct CDR3 sequences, around 13% of them with a count of one. About 8.3% of the sample rests with the top ten.

The same sample was also used in a study of T cells in Graves' hyperthyroidism and ophthalmopathy.

Sequenced here: peripheral blood mononuclear cells (PBMCs), sampled at new diagnosis, from a patient treated with antithyroid drugs. All receptors derive from a woman under 40 with Graves disease. Donor details come from another sample of the same person, matched by shared clones.

About this clonotype itself: A read error is likely here: a far larger clone is one base away. This chain links TRBV27 with TRBJ2-7; D could derive from TRBD1 or TRBD2 (5 bases each). The CDR3 runs to 14 residues. Trimming removed 6 bases from V and 1 base from J, with 13 bases in between. The germline V gene encodes CDR1 MNHEY and CDR2 SMNVEV (reference sequence). The CDR3 region is CASSSRDQSYEQYF. The CDR3 DNA sequence: TGTGCCAGCAGCTCCCGGGACCAATCCTACGAGCAGTACTTC.

This clonotype has ten or more counts. The chain couples TRBV6-1 to TRBJ2-3, with 12 bases fitting TRBD2. CDR3 length: 16 amino acids. The ends lost 6 bases at V and 2 bases at J; junction bases unmatched: 6. Germline CDR1 MNHNS, CDR2 SASEGT. CDR3 nucleotides: TGTGCCAGCAGCCCCGGACTAGCGGGATTCACAGATACGCAGTATTTT. Its translation: CASSPGLAGFTDTQYF.

This rearrangement joins TRBV6-2 or TRBV6-3 to TRBJ2-1; 11 bases are shared with TRBD2. Germline V gene lookup returns CDR1 MNHEY and CDR2 SVGEGT. V trimming: 6 bases; J trimming: 9 bases; junction bases outside the gene matches: 7. CDR3 size: 14 residues. The chain's CDR3 is CASRASGRLGEQFF. The CDR3 bases are TGTGCCAGCAGAGCTAGCGGGAGGTTAGGTGAGCAGTTCTTC.

The rearrangement uses TRBV3-1 and TRBJ1-1; 9 positions match TRBD1. From germline, CDR1 is LGHDT and CDR2 YNNKEL (reference sequence). CDR3 length equals 19 residues. V lost 0 bases and J lost 0; bases outside the gene matches: 11. The CDR3 coding sequence is TGTGCCAGCAGCCAAGATTTACAACCGGGACAGGGAATGAACACTGAAGCTTTCTTT. This gives the protein CASSQDLQPGQGMNTEAFF.

This clonotype was counted at least ten times. V is TRBV11-3 and J is TRBJ2-1; 11 bases match TRBD2. The CDR3 contains 15 residues. V gave up 2 bases and J gave up 9 bases; unmatched junction bases: 6. Germline V gene lookup returns CDR1 SGHNT and CDR2 YENEEA. This CDR3 reads CASSLKLAGAAEQFF. The CDR3 DNA follows: TGTGCCAGCAGCTTAAAACTAGCGGGAGCCGCTGAGCAGTTCTTC.

This clonotype was counted many times. The chain links TRBV3-1 to TRBJ2-1; D may match TRBD1 or TRBD2 (5 bases each). The ends were cut back, 4 bases at V and 0 bases at J, with 13 bases in the middle. The CDR3 covers 16 residues. From germline, CDR1 is LGHDT and CDR2 YNNKEL (reference sequence). CDR3 region: CASSPGTQSSYNEQFF. The CDR3 DNA sequence: TGTGCCAGCAGCCCTGGGACCCAGAGCTCCTACAATGAGCAGTTCTTC.

This clonotype was counted a few times. The J gene is TRBJ2-7, the V gene TRBV11-2; the match to TRBD2 covers 9 bases. The CDR3 totals 16 residues. The V segment lost 3 bases and the J segment 3 bases; nucleotides outside the gene matches: 9. Germline CDR1 SGHAT, CDR2 FQNNGV. The CDR3 DNA reads as TGTGCCAGCAGCTTCGGGGCGGGACTAGCTAGCTACGAGCAGTACTTC. Translated: CASSFGAGLASYEQYF.

This clonotype was seen a few times. The chain has TRBV20-1 and TRBJ2-4; no clear D gene. The CDR3 consists of 11 residues. V lost 0 bases and J lost 6, with 3 bases in between. CDR1 is DFQATT, CDR2 SNEGSKA, per germline (reference sequence). This CDR3 reads CSARETNIQYF. The CDR3 bases are TGCAGTGCTAGAGAAACAAACATTCAGTACTTC.

There are many counts of this clonotype. V is TRBV11-2 and J is TRBJ2-7; 11 bases are a match to TRBD1. Germline lookup yields CDR1 SGHAT and CDR2 FQNNGV. This CDR3 has 18 amino acids. V lost 5 bases to trimming and J lost 0 bases; unmatched junction nucleotides: 12. The CDR3 coding sequence is TGTGCCAGCAGCAGCCCCCGTTCAGGGACAGGGGGCTCCTACGAGCAGTACTTC. Translated: CASSSPRSGTGGSYEQYF.

This chain joins TRBV15 and TRBJ2-5; D not certain. This CDR3 contains 15 residues. V was pared by 1 base and J by 5 bases, with 14 bases between. Germline lookup yields CDR1 LNHNV and CDR2 YYDKDF (reference sequence). CDR3 in DNA: TGTGCCACCAGCAGAGGTAACCCCTCCTGGGAGACCCAGTACTTC. Protein sequence: CATSRGNPSWETQYF.

This clonotype was detected a few times. The rearrangement joins TRBV4-2 to TRBJ2-3; 7 bases map to TRBD2. The CDR3 totals 16 residues. V dropped 1 base and J dropped 6; count of bases not matched to a gene: 10. The germline CDR1 and CDR2 sequences are LGHNA and YNFKEQ. The DNA of the CDR3 is TGTGCCAGCAGCCAAGTATTCGCGGGAGTCAAGGATACGCAGTATTTT. Translating gives CASSQVFAGVKDTQYF.

In its sample, this clonotype was seen many times. The rearrangement links TRBV7-9 to TRBJ2-3, with TRBD2 matching 15 bases. The CDR3 covers 16 residues. CDR1 SEHNR and CDR2 FQNEAQ come from the germline V gene (reference sequence). With 4 bases clipped from V and 5 bases from J, the junction kept 4 bases outside the gene matches. The CDR3 loop is CASSSRTSGRGDTQYF. The CDR3 nucleotides read TGTGCCAGCAGCTCTAGGACTAGCGGGAGGGGAGATACGCAGTATTTT.

This clonotype came up many times. The rearrangement joins TRBV20-1 to TRBJ2-5; TRBD2 aligns across 7 bases. This CDR3 is built from 13 residues. V lost 5 bases and J lost 2; bases outside the gene matches: 5. The germline V gene encodes CDR1 DFQATT and CDR2 SNEGSKA (reference sequence). Here the CDR3 reads CSAWDYRQETQYF. The CDR3 DNA reads as TGCAGTGCTTGGGACTATCGACAAGAGACCCAGTACTTC.

This clonotype has a count of ten or more. V is TRBV28 and J is TRBJ2-3; 10 nucleotides match TRBD2. Trimming removed 5 bases from V and 5 bases from J; junction bases left unmatched: 13. CDR1 is MDHEN and CDR2 is SYDVKM in the germline V gene. The CDR3 has 17 amino acids. CDR3 bases: TGTGCCAGCAGTCCCCCCGTATCCCTAGCGGGAGAAGATACGCAGTATTTT. Translated, it gives CASSPPVSLAGEDTQYF.